Included here is one TCR beta chain sequence, with context. This sample is part of a study of CD8 T cells in Susac syndrome. Deletions cut 0 bases from V and 6 bases from J, with 8 bases between. CDR1 and CDR2 from the germline V gene are GTSNPN and SVGIG (reference sequence). The CDR3 has 12 amino acids. Sequencing of TCR beta, carried out with a high-throughput approach, was applied to CD8+ and CD4+ T cells from the blood. The patients who served as multiple sclerosis controls were treatment-naive and had stable or active relapsing-remitting disease that fulfilled the revised McDonald criteria. The RNA input was about 0.5 to 1 ug, and it was reverse transcribed with random hexamers. Amplification of TCR beta CDR3 by immunoSEQ multiplex PCR spanned 54 Vbeta and 13 Jbeta. One entry per CDR3 protein results from TCRdb running MiXCR on the immunoSEQ multiplex PCR reads. The sample records approximately 190,000 distinct CDR3 sequences, around 96% being singletons.

V and J are TRBV30 and TRBJ1-1; D ambiguous. This clonotype was sampled from a human donor with multiple sclerosis. The specimen sequenced was CD4+ T cells from PBMCs. Here the CDR3 DNA reads TGTGCCTGGAGTGTCGCGGCCCCTGAAGCTTTCTTT. It yields the protein CAWSVAAPEAFF.